Below, 26 T cell receptor beta chains from the same sample are listed, as sequenced in a study of blood T cell repertoires in COVID-19. Clones were read by immunoSEQ multiplex PCR, and TCRdb kept only the in-frame ones, dropping some. Counted here are some 160,000 clones, roughly 80% occurring once; the ten biggest clones make up nearly 3.5%. The specimen was PBMCs or T cells enriched from blood (not recorded which). Receptors were obtained from a woman between 55 and 75 years old who had recovered from COVID-19.

The CDR3 reads CASSLVPSGGQETQYF. The CDR3 bases are TGCGCCAGCAGCTTGGTCCCTAGCGGGGGACAAGAGACCCAGTACTTC. The chain combines TRBV5-1 with TRBJ2-5; TRBD2 matches 10 bases. CDR3 length equals 16 residues. Germline V gives CDR1 SGHRS, CDR2 YFSETQ. Unmatched junction bases numbered 4, after V lost 0 bases and J lost 2 bases.

This clone has a single count. V and J are TRBV6-5 and TRBJ1-4; TRBD1 matches 7 bases. Germline V CDR1 and CDR2: MNHEY, SVGAGI. The CDR3 is 15 residues long. V shed 0 bases and J 7 bases; nucleotides not matched to a gene: 5. The CDR3 reads CASSYSGGAGEKLFF. The CDR3 nucleotides read TGTGCCAGCAGTTACTCAGGGGGCGCGGGTGAAAAACTGTTTTTT.

This clone was observed a single time. The chain has TRBV3-1 (or the pseudogene TRBV3-2) and TRBJ2-3; TRBD2 matches 9 bases. CDR3 size: 15 residues. Trimming took 4 bases from V and 4 from J; bases not matched to a gene: 6. Per the germline V gene, CDR1 is LGHDT and CDR2 is YNNKEL (reference sequence). CDR3 nucleotide sequence: TGTGCCAGCAGCCCCATTGGCGGGGGGGCAGATACGCAGTATTTT. Its translation is CASSPIGGGADTQYF.

The gene calls are TRBV6-1 and TRBJ1-4; D may be TRBD1 (5 bases). Germline V gene sequence: CDR1 MNHNS, CDR2 SASEGT. V was cut by 5 bases and J by 4 bases, with 11 bases left in between. CDR3 length: 14 residues. The CDR3, as DNA: TGTGCCAGCAGTCTAGACAGTCTTAATGAAAAACTGTTTTTT. Its protein product is CASSLDSLNEKLFF.

The chain recombines TRBV7-9 with TRBJ2-2; possibly TRBD1 for D (5 bases). Germline CDR1 and CDR2: SEHNR and FQNEAQ (reference sequence). The CDR3 runs to 14 residues. The V and J ends lost 5 bases and 7 bases respectively, with 14 bases between them. CDR3 bases: TGTGCCAGCAGCCCCCGTCTGGACATCGGGGAGCTGTTTTTT. As protein: CASSPRLDIGELFF.

The CDR3 bases are TGTGCCAGCAGCCTTTCCAGGGTACCTGAAGCTTTCTTT. Its protein is CASSLSRVPEAFF. The V gene is TRBV3-1 (or the pseudogene TRBV3-2), the J gene TRBJ1-1; TRBD1 might be the D (5 bases). Germline loops: CDR1 LGHDT, CDR2 YNNKEL (reference sequence). The CDR3 consists of 13 residues. Trimming removed 4 bases from V and 6 bases from J, with 12 bases in between.

CDR3 loop: CSASGGGASHEQFF. Written as DNA, the CDR3 is TGCAGTGCTAGTGGCGGGGGGGCCTCCCATGAGCAGTTCTTC. This rearrangement joins TRBV20-1 to TRBJ2-1, with 9 positions matching TRBD2. Trimming at V came to 3 bases and at J to 8 bases, leaving 8 bases not matched to a gene. Germline lookup yields CDR1 DFQATT and CDR2 SNEGSKA (reference sequence). The CDR3 runs to 14 residues.

The chain combines TRBV3-1 (or the pseudogene TRBV3-2) with TRBJ2-1; D ambiguous. The length of the CDR3 is 18 residues. Trimming took off 2 bases at V and 5 bases at J, with 22 bases between the two ends. Germline values: CDR1 LGHDT, CDR2 YNNKEL (reference sequence). The CDR3 DNA is TGTGCCAGCAGCCAATTCGGTTCAAACGGTCCCAGGAACAATGAGCAGTTCTTC. Its protein is CASSQFGSNGPRNNEQFF.

V gene TRBV3-1 (or the pseudogene TRBV3-2) combines with J gene TRBJ2-7; D is possibly TRBD2 (5 bases). Trimming removed 1 base at V and 6 bases at J, with 13 bases between. CDR3 length: 14 amino acids. Germline V gene data show CDR1 as LGHDT and CDR2 as YNNKEL (reference sequence). This CDR3 reads CASSQAASLSEQYF. CDR3 coding DNA: TGTGCCAGCAGCCAAGCGGCTAGCCTCTCCGAGCAGTACTTC.

This sequence joins TRBV20-1 and TRBJ1-2; tentatively, D is TRBD1 (6 bases). The CDR3 is 11 amino acids. V was clipped by 7 bases and J by 11 bases, with 17 bases between them. Germline lookup yields CDR1 DFQATT and CDR2 SNEGSKA (reference sequence). In DNA form, the CDR3 reads TGCAGTGTTTCAGACAGGTCCGGGTACACCTTC. The encoded protein is CSVSDRSGYTF.

This chain links TRBV3-1 (or the pseudogene TRBV3-2) with TRBJ2-7, with D possibly being TRBD1 (5 bases). V gave up 0 bases and J gave up 7 bases, with 10 bases separating them. The CDR3 runs to 13 residues. Germline loops: CDR1 LGHDT, CDR2 YNNKEL (reference sequence). This CDR3 is CASSQDRVREQYF. Here the CDR3 DNA reads TGTGCCAGCAGCCAAGACAGGGTGAGAGAGCAGTACTTC.

This chain connects TRBV19 to TRBJ1-1; no definite D call. Germline V gene sequence: CDR1 LNHDA, CDR2 SQIVND (reference sequence). V was shortened by 3 bases and J by 4 bases, with 18 bases between the two germline ends. The CDR3 has 16 amino acids. The CDR3 reads CASSIENRGSGTEAFF. DNA for the CDR3: TGTGCCAGTAGTATTGAGAACCGAGGCTCGGGCACTGAAGCTTTCTTT.

This chain joins TRBV24-1 and TRBJ2-1; 12 bases are shared with TRBD2. Germline assignment: CDR1 KGHDR and CDR2 SFDVKD. The CDR3 contains 17 residues. With 3 bases clipped from V and 4 bases from J, the junction kept 6 bases outside the gene matches. The CDR3 protein is CATSDILAGGGYNEQFF. The CDR3, as DNA: TGTGCCACCAGTGATATACTAGCGGGGGGAGGTTACAATGAGCAGTTCTTC.

This clone was counted once. The chain carries TRBV11-2 and TRBJ1-6; the D gene is possibly TRBD1 (5 bases). This CDR3 region has 14 residues. V lost 6 bases and J 5 bases, leaving 11 bases between the germline ends. Germline V lookup: CDR1 SGHAT, CDR2 FQNNGV. CDR3 in DNA: TGTGCCAGCAGTCAGACAGTAAATAATTCACCCCTCCACTTT. Translated, it gives CASSQTVNNSPLHF.

V and J are TRBV3-1 (or the pseudogene TRBV3-2) and TRBJ2-3, with TRBD2 matching 8 bases. Germline V gene data show CDR1 as LGHDT and CDR2 as YNNKEL (reference sequence). CDR3 length equals 15 residues. Trimming at V came to 4 bases and at J to 2 bases, leaving 5 bases not matched to a gene. DNA of the CDR3: TGTGCCAGCAGCCGCGGGGGGACATACACAGATACGCAGTATTTT. Its translation is CASSRGGTYTDTQYF.

This chain links TRBV2 with TRBJ2-7; D call uncertain. The V end was cut by 3 bases, the J end by 4 bases, with 7 bases between. The CDR3 is 12 residues long. Germline CDR1 is SNHLY and CDR2 is FYNNEI. Written as DNA, the CDR3 is TGTGCCAGCAGTGAGAGAGTTTACGAGCAGTACTTC. It codes for CASSERVYEQYF.

This clone turned up a few times. The V and J genes are TRBV2 and TRBJ1-1; possible D gene TRBD1, 5 bases. CDR3 size: 18 residues. Per germline, CDR1 SNHLY and CDR2 FYNNEI. Trimming took 4 bases from V and 8 from J, leaving 29 bases between them. The CDR3 bases are TGTGCCAGCAGTGGCCCTGGGGGTTCGGGGGGATGGAAGTGGGAAGCTTTCTTT. Its protein product is CASSGPGGSGGWKWEAFF.

The chain is built from TRBV3-1 (or the pseudogene TRBV3-2) and TRBJ2-1; TRBD2 aligns across 11 bases. CDR3 length equals 15 residues. Germline CDR1 and CDR2: LGHDT and YNNKEL (reference sequence). V was clipped by 5 bases and J by 5 bases; unmatched bases: 5. The CDR3 spells CASSRFSGGDNEQFF. The CDR3 coding sequence is TGTGCCAGCAGCAGATTTAGCGGGGGGGACAATGAGCAGTTCTTC.

The chain recombines TRBV7-8 with TRBJ2-5; the match to TRBD2 covers 9 bases. The CDR3 spans 15 residues. Trimming at V came to 5 bases and at J to 5 bases, leaving 9 bases not matched to a gene. Germline values: CDR1 SGHVS, CDR2 FQNEAQ. The CDR3 spells CASSPTRGGQETQYF. The CDR3 region has the DNA TGTGCCAGCAGCCCTACGCGGGGGGGCCAGGAGACCCAGTACTTC.

The chain links TRBV6-6 to TRBJ1-1, with TRBD1 matching 7 bases. Germline CDR1 reads MNHNY; CDR2 reads SVGAGI (reference sequence). There are 14 residues in the CDR3. V shed 2 bases and J 4 bases; nucleotides not matched to a gene: 4. The CDR3 DNA reads as TGTGCCAGCAGTTACCAAGACAGGGCCACTGAAGCTTTCTTT. As protein: CASSYQDRATEAFF.

The rearrangement links TRBV18 to TRBJ1-1; the match to TRBD1 covers 7 bases. Trimming removed 5 bases from V and 1 base from J; junction bases left unmatched: 4. Germline lookup yields CDR1 KGHSH and CDR2 LQKENI. CDR3 length: 14 amino acids. The CDR3 DNA reads TGTGCCAGCTCAAATACAGGGGAGAACACTGAAGCTTTCTTT. This sequence encodes CASSNTGENTEAFF.

The chain couples TRBV29-1 to TRBJ1-1; 9 bases line up with TRBD1. Losses at the gene ends were 7 bases for V and 5 bases for J; bases not matched to a gene: 8. Germline lookup yields CDR1 SQVTM and CDR2 ANQGSEA. The CDR3 contains 13 residues. CDR3 in amino acids: CSGQQGAWTEAFF. The CDR3 nucleotides are TGCAGCGGGCAACAGGGGGCTTGGACTGAAGCTTTCTTT.

V is TRBV25-1 and J is TRBJ2-1; D is undetermined. The CDR3 is made up of 12 amino acids. CDR1 MGHDK and CDR2 SYGVNS come from the germline V gene. Trimming removed 3 bases at V and 3 bases at J, with 3 bases between. The DNA for the CDR3 is TGTGCCAGCAGTGACTACTACAATGAGCAGTTCTTC. This sequence encodes CASSDYYNEQFF.

The genes are TRBV30 and TRBJ1-5; 10 bases agree with TRBD1. Germline CDR1 GTSNPN, CDR2 SVGIG (reference sequence). This CDR3 comprises 16 residues. The ends lost 1 base at V and 2 bases at J; junction bases unmatched: 5. This CDR3 reads CAWSGDRGGGNQPQHF. As DNA, the CDR3 is TGTGCCTGGAGTGGGGACAGGGGTGGAGGCAATCAGCCCCAGCATTTT.

This clone was detected only a few times. The V gene is TRBV5-1, the J gene TRBJ1-2, with 11 bases fitting TRBD1. The CDR3 runs 15 residues. With 0 bases clipped from V and 6 bases from J, the junction kept 4 bases outside the gene matches. From germline, CDR1 is SGHRS and CDR2 YFSETQ. CDR3 loop: CASSLGDRGRNGYTF. Here the CDR3 DNA reads TGCGCCAGCAGCTTGGGGGACAGGGGGAGGAATGGCTACACCTTC.

The gene calls are TRBV5-1 and TRBJ2-5; 8 bases agree with TRBD2. Germline CDR1 reads SGHRS; CDR2 reads YFSETQ. This CDR3 contains 17 residues. V trimming: 0 bases; J trimming: 6 bases; junction bases outside the gene matches: 13. CDR3 DNA sequence: TGCGCCAGCAGCTTGGCGGAAAGCGGGGGAGCCTCCAAGACCCAGTACTTC. Translating gives CASSLAESGGASKTQYF.